The 25 T cell receptor beta chains reported below all come from one sample, sequenced in a study of blood T cell repertoires in COVID-19. TCRdb's table, derived via immunoSEQ multiplex PCR, lists solely in-frame clones and lacks some. The table records 60,000 to 70,000 clones, roughly three quarters of them present only once. Material: peripheral blood. The receptors come from a woman aged 70-85 years with acute or convalescent COVID-19.

This clone was counted a few times. The chain links TRBV5-7 to TRBJ2-7; weak D call: TRBD2 (5 bases). TRBV5-7 is filed as an ORF, its function uncertain. Between the trimmed V and J ends, which lost 1 base and 5 bases, there was a span of 10 bases. The CDR3 has 13 amino acids. CDR3 DNA: TGTGCCAGCAGCTTGCTATGGGAGCACGAGCAGTACTTC. It specifies CASSLLWEHEQYF.

This rearrangement joins TRBV6-4 to TRBJ2-1, with 12 bases that match TRBD2. Per the germline V gene, CDR1 is MRHNA and CDR2 is SNTAGT. With V trimmed by 6 bases and J by 7 bases, 10 bases remained unmatched. The CDR3 length is 16 residues. The CDR3 nucleotides read TGTGCCAGCAGCCGACTAGCGGGGGCCACGGGAAATGAGCAGTTCTTC. It yields the protein CASSRLAGATGNEQFF.

The chain combines TRBV5-1 with TRBJ2-7; 8 nucleotides align to TRBD2. CDR1 is SGHRS, CDR2 YFSETQ, per germline. The CDR3 consists of 13 residues. V was pared by 1 base and J by 3 bases, with 0 bases of the junction left unmatched. For the CDR3, the DNA is TGCGCCAGCAGCTTGCGGGGGGGCTACGAGCAGTACTTC. As protein: CASSLRGGYEQYF.

This rearrangement joins TRBV12-3 or TRBV12-4 to TRBJ2-5; no clear D gene. The CDR3 loop spans 13 amino acids. V dropped 2 bases and J dropped 0 bases, with 4 bases sitting between them. This CDR3 reads CASSLSYQETQYF. CDR3 nucleotide sequence: TGTGCCAGCAGTTTATCGTACCAAGAGACCCAGTACTTC.

The chain links TRBV27 to TRBJ2-5; TRBD2 is a possible D gene (6 bases). V lost 6 bases and J lost 5, with 13 bases in between. This CDR3 has 13 residues. The germline V gene encodes CDR1 MNHEY and CDR2 SMNVEV (reference sequence). CDR3 coding DNA: TGTGCCAGCAGAAAACTAGCCTTCGAGACCCAGTACTTC. Its translation is CASRKLAFETQYF.

This clone was observed once. The chain carries TRBV29-1 and TRBJ1-1; D not resolved. V was shortened by 5 bases and J by 1 base, with 8 bases between the two germline ends. The CDR3 loop spans 12 amino acids. The germline CDR1 and CDR2 sequences are SQVTM and ANQGSEA. DNA of the CDR3: TGCAGCGTTATTTCGAGGAACACTGAAGCTTTCTTT. This codes for CSVISRNTEAFF.

This clone was counted between two and nine times. This chain joins TRBV6-2 or TRBV6-3 and TRBJ2-7; perhaps TRBD2 as D (5 bases). V gave up 0 bases and J gave up 3 bases, with 15 bases separating them. Germline V gene sequence: CDR1 MNHEY, CDR2 SVGEGT. CDR3 size: 16 residues. The CDR3 loop is CASSYSRVSYYYEQYF. DNA of the CDR3: TGTGCCAGCAGTTACTCGAGGGTTTCGTACTACTACGAGCAGTACTTC.

The chain employs TRBV11-2 and TRBJ2-1; TRBD2 matches at 8 bases. V trimming: 3 bases; J trimming: 6 bases; junction bases outside the gene matches: 4. This CDR3 contains 14 residues. Germline V gene sequence: CDR1 SGHAT, CDR2 FQNNGV. The CDR3 nucleotides read TGTGCCAGCAGCTTTAGCGGGGCGGGCAATGAGCAGTTCTTC. This codes for CASSFSGAGNEQFF. Combining the CDR3 with reference TRBV11-2 and TRBJ2-1 gives the whole variable domain EAGVAQSPRYKIIEKRQSVAFWCNPISGHATLYWYQQILGQGPKLLIQFQNNGVVDDSQLPKDRFSAERLKGVDSTLKIQPAKLEDSAVYLCASSFSGAGNEQFFGPGTRLTVL.

The chain has TRBV4-1 and TRBJ1-2, with D unresolved. The ends were cut back, 0 bases at V and 3 bases at J, with 8 bases in the middle. Germline CDR1 MGHRA, CDR2 YSYEKL. There are 14 residues in the CDR3. The CDR3: CASSQDPQHYGYTF. The CDR3 DNA is TGCGCCAGCAGCCAAGATCCACAGCACTATGGCTACACCTTC.

The rearrangement joins TRBV2 to TRBJ1-2; D possibly corresponds to TRBD1 (5 bases). V gave up 7 bases and J gave up 2 bases, with 26 bases separating them. Germline V CDR1 and CDR2: SNHLY, FYNNEI. The length of the CDR3 is 18 residues. CDR3 nucleotide sequence: TGTGCCAGCACCCAATGGGACTTTCCAACTCCACCGAACTATGGCTACACCTTC. Translated, it gives CASTQWDFPTPPNYGYTF.

This clone has just a few counts. This rearrangement joins TRBV6-5 to TRBJ1-2; TRBD1 is a possible D gene (5 bases). The V gene's germline CDR1 is MNHEY and CDR2 SVGAGI. The CDR3 totals 13 residues. V lost 6 bases and J lost 2, with 10 bases in between. The CDR3 is CASRKTGNYGYTF. The DNA for the CDR3 is TGTGCCAGCAGAAAAACAGGAAACTATGGCTACACCTTC.

V is TRBV19 and J is TRBJ2-1; TRBD1 might be the D (6 bases). There are 12 residues in the CDR3. The germline V and J ends were trimmed by 3 bases and 8 bases, with 8 bases remaining between them. CDR1 is LNHDA, CDR2 SQIVND, per germline (reference sequence). CDR3: CASSIPGDEQFF. CDR3 DNA: TGTGCCAGTAGTATCCCAGGGGATGAGCAGTTCTTC.

This chain uses TRBV12-3 or TRBV12-4 with TRBJ2-3; TRBD2 is a possible D gene (6 bases). V was cut by 3 bases and J by 8 bases, with 12 bases left in between. CDR3 length: 13 amino acids. The CDR3, as DNA: TGTGCCAGCAGTTTCGACAAACTAGCTACGCAGTATTTT. Translating it yields CASSFDKLATQYF.

The V call is TRBV19, the J call TRBJ1-5; a weak D match, TRBD1 (6 bases). The CDR3 covers 14 residues. Looked up from germline, CDR1 is LNHDA and CDR2 is SQIVND (reference sequence). V was shortened by 9 bases and J by 4 bases, with 16 bases between the two germline ends. In DNA form, the CDR3 reads TGTGCCAGCCCGGGCAGGGGATTAAATCAGCCCCAGCATTTT. Translating gives CASPGRGLNQPQHF.

The chain recombines TRBV6-5 with TRBJ1-2; TRBD1 might be the D (6 bases). CDR1 and CDR2 from the germline V gene are MNHEY and SVGAGI. V dropped 5 bases and J dropped 4 bases, with 17 bases sitting between them. The CDR3 is 15 residues long. CDR3 DNA: TGTGCCAGCAGTCTACGGGACAAGGGAGTCTATGGCTACACCTTC. Amino acids: CASSLRDKGVYGYTF.

The chain combines TRBV5-4 with TRBJ2-5, with D uncertain. Trimming cost V 3 bases and J 1 base, with 16 bases left between them. Germline V lookup: CDR1 SGHNT, CDR2 YYREEE (reference sequence). The CDR3 runs to 16 residues. The CDR3 loop reads CASSWAGLSAQETQYF. The CDR3 nucleotides are TGTGCCAGCAGCTGGGCAGGATTGTCGGCCCAAGAGACCCAGTACTTC.

The chain recombines TRBV7-9 with TRBJ2-5; D might be TRBD2 (6 bases). The CDR3 totals 13 residues. V lost 5 bases, J lost 9 bases, and 16 bases lay in between. The germline CDR1 and CDR2 sequences are SEHNR and FQNEAQ (reference sequence). Written as DNA, the CDR3 is TGTGCCAGCAGCACCCCGGGATGGGGGGCCCAGTACTTC. Encoded protein: CASSTPGWGAQYF.

The chain has TRBV5-1 and TRBJ1-1; 9 bases match TRBD1. The CDR3 covers 12 residues. Germline V lookup: CDR1 SGHRS, CDR2 YFSETQ. V lost 4 bases and J lost 8; bases outside the gene matches: 3. The CDR3: CASSIDRGEAFF. As DNA, the CDR3 is TGCGCCAGCAGCATAGACAGGGGGGAAGCTTTCTTT. The whole variable domain, filled in from reference TRBV5-1 and TRBJ1-1, reads KAGVTQTPRYLIKTRGQQVTLSCSPISGHRSVSWYQQTPGQGLQFLFEYFSETQRNKGNFPGRFSGRQFSNSRSEMNVSTLELGDSALYLCASSIDRGEAFFGQGTRLTVV.

A few counts support this clone. The genes are TRBV11-3 and TRBJ2-3, with D unresolved. Germline CDR1 reads SGHNT; CDR2 reads YENEEA. V lost 0 bases, J lost 1 base, and 5 bases lay in between. The CDR3 has 14 residues. The CDR3 spells CASSLDPGTDTQYF. The CDR3 bases are TGTGCCAGCAGCTTAGATCCAGGCACAGATACGCAGTATTTT.

The rearrangement joins TRBV5-4 to TRBJ2-2; 9 nucleotides match TRBD2. Germline CDR1 reads SGHNT; CDR2 reads YYREEE (reference sequence). CDR3 length: 17 residues. V lost 4 bases, J lost 0 bases, and 7 bases stayed unmatched. The CDR3 DNA reads TGTGCCAGCAGCCCCGGGAGCGGGGGGACGAACACCGGGGAGCTGTTTTTT. It yields the protein CASSPGSGGTNTGELFF.

This clone was recorded once. The V gene is TRBV11-2, the J gene TRBJ2-6, with D perhaps TRBD2 (6 bases). Germline CDR1 reads SGHAT; CDR2 reads FQNNGV. The CDR3 has 15 residues. The ends were cut back, 5 bases at V and 2 bases at J, with 10 bases in the middle. The CDR3 nucleotides read TGTGCCAGCAGCCAAAGGGAGGCTGGGGCCAACGTCCTGACTTTC. Amino acids: CASSQREAGANVLTF.

This clone was observed a handful of times. The J gene is TRBJ2-1, the V gene TRBV19; 9 bases are shared with TRBD2. Germline assignment: CDR1 LNHDA and CDR2 SQIVND (reference sequence). The CDR3 is 20 residues long. The J segment lost 6 bases and the V segment lost 2 bases, leaving 20 bases of the junction unmatched. DNA of the CDR3: TGTGCCAGTAGTATAAGTTGGTCGTTGTATGGGACTAGCTTCGGCAATGAGCAGTTCTTC. Amino acid sequence: CASSISWSLYGTSFGNEQFF.

The chain links TRBV3-1 (or the pseudogene TRBV3-2) to TRBJ2-2, with 7 bases that match TRBD1. CDR1 LGHDT and CDR2 YNNKEL come from the germline V gene (reference sequence). J lost 6 bases, V lost 2 bases, and 3 bases had no gene match. The CDR3 spans 14 residues. In DNA, the CDR3 is TGTGCCAGCAGCCAAAGGGGGCTTTCCGGGGAGCTGTTTTTT. It translates to CASSQRGLSGELFF.

This clone was observed a few times. This chain joins TRBV18 and TRBJ1-6, with D possibly being TRBD1 (5 bases). Trimming pared 3 bases from V and 9 bases from J, leaving 12 bases between. The CDR3 totals 14 residues. CDR1 and CDR2 from the germline V gene are KGHSH and LQKENI. CDR3 nucleotide sequence: TGTGCCAGCTCACCTGAAGGGGTTACTTCACCCCTCCACTTT. Protein: CASSPEGVTSPLHF. Drawing the rest from reference TRBV18 and TRBJ1-6, the complete variable domain is NAGVMQNPRHLVRRRGQEARLRCSPMKGHSHVYWYRQLPEEGLKFMVYLQKENIIDESGMPKERFSAEFPKEGPSILRIQQVVRGDSAAYFCASSPEGVTSPLHFGNGTRLTVT.

J is TRBJ2-5 and V is TRBV2, with 8 bases matching TRBD2. CDR1 is SNHLY and CDR2 is FYNNEI in the germline V gene. The junction had 11 bases not matched to a gene; V was cut back by 7 bases and J by 7 bases. The CDR3 contains 14 residues. CDR3 DNA sequence: TGTGCCAGCAATATGGACGGGGGGGCCCGGACCCAGTACTTC. Protein: CASNMDGGARTQYF.